The present entry profiles one TCR beta chain with its context. This specimen comes from a study of blood T cell repertoires in COVID-19. Study information: Samples came from the United States, Italy and Spain, spanning acute and convalescent COVID-19. The analysed material was cDNA or gDNA that came from T cells, B-cell-depleted T cells, or PBMCs.

The CDR3 runs to 15 residues. V was trimmed by 4 bases and J by 7 bases, leaving 17 bases between them. The germline V gene encodes CDR1 GTSNPN and CDR2 SVGIG (reference sequence). Patients of the Seattle cohort, enrolled during active infection, were followed longitudinally. The authors' processing: Scientists estimated how many nucleated cells there were by amplifying reference gene primers. TCRdb's table, derived via immunoSEQ multiplex PCR, lists solely in-frame clones and lacks some. That table supplies the V and J calls and clone size; D and trimming were determined from the DNA. The data contain 60,000 to 75,000 clones, 90% to 95% of them seen just once; the ten biggest clones take up around 7%.

Sequenced: peripheral blood. The source is a man aged 35 to 55 with COVID-19, enrolled during active disease. V gene TRBV30 combines with J gene TRBJ1-6; D perhaps matches TRBD1 (6 bases). DNA for the CDR3: TGTGCCTGGACTCGAGAGGGGGTGAACAATTCACCCCTCCACTTT. This translates into CAWTREGVNNSPLHF.